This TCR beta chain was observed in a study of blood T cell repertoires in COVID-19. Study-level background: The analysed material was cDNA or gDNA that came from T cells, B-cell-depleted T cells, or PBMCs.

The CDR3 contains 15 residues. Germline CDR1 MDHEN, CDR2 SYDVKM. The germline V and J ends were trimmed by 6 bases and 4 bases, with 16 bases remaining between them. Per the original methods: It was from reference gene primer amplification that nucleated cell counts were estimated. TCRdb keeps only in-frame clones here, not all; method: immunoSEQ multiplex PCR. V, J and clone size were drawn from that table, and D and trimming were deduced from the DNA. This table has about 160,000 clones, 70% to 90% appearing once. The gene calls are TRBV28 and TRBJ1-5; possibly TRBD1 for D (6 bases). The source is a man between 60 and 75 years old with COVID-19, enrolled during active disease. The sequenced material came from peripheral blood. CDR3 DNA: TGTGCCAGCAGAAACCTGGGACAAATTAATCAGCCCCAGCATTTT. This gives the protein CASRNLGQINQPQHF.